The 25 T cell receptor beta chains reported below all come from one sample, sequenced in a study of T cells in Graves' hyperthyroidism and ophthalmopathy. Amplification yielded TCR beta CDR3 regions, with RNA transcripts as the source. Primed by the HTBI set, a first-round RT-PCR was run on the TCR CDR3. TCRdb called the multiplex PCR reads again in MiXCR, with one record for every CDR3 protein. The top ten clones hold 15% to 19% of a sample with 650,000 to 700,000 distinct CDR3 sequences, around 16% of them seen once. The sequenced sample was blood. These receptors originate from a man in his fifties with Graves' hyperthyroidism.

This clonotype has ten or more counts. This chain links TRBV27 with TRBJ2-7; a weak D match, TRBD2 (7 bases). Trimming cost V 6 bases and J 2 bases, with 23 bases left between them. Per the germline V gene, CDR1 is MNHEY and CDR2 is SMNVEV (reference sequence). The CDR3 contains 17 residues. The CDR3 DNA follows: TGTGCCAGCAGCCTCCAAGGGGGGGCGAAGATCACCTACGAGCAGTACTTC. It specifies CASSLQGGAKITYEQYF.

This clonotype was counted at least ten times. Written as DNA, the CDR3 is TGTGCCAGCAGTTTTGGTAGCGGGATACGAACCGGGGAGCTGTTTTTT. Protein: CASSFGSGIRTGELFF. V gene TRBV27 combines with J gene TRBJ2-2, with 8 nucleotides matching TRBD2. Germline-derived CDR1 and CDR2 are MNHEY and SMNVEV (reference sequence). The CDR3 sequence is 16 residues long. V was clipped by 3 bases and J by 5 bases; unmatched bases: 8.

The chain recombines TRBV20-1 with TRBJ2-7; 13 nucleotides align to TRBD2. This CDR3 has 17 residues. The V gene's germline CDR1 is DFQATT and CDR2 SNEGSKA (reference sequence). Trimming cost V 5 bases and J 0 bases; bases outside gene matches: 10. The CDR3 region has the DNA TGCAGTGCTTCCGGGACTAGCGGGACATTACTCTCCTACGAGCAGTACTTC. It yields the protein CSASGTSGTLLSYEQYF.

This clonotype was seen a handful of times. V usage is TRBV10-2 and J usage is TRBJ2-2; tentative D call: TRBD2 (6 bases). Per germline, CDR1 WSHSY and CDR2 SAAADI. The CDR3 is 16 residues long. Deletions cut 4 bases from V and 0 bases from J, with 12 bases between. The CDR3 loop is CASSGPEGTNTGELFF. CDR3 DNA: TGCGCCAGCAGTGGACCGGAGGGTACGAACACCGGGGAGCTGTTTTTT.

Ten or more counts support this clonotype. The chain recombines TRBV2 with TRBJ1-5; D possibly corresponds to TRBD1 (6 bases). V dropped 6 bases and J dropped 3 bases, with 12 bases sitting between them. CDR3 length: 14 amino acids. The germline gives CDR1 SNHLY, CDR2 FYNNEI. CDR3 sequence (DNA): TGTGCCAGCAGATTCACAGGGTCCAATCAGCCCCAGCATTTT. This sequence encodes CASRFTGSNQPQHF.

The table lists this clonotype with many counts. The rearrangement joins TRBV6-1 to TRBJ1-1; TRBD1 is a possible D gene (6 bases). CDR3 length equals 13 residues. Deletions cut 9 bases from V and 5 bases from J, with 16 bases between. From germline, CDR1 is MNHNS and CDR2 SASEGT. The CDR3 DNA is TGTGCCAGTTCTACAGGGTTTCGGACTGAAGCTTTCTTT. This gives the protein CASSTGFRTEAFF.

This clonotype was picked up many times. CDR3 loop: CASSSRNIGTGDYEQYF. CDR3 DNA sequence: TGTGCCAGCAGTTCACGGAATATCGGGACAGGGGATTACGAGCAGTACTTC. The genes are TRBV28 and TRBJ2-7; 10 positions agree with TRBD1. V lost 4 bases and J lost 4; bases outside the gene matches: 13. Germline loops: CDR1 MDHEN, CDR2 SYDVKM. The CDR3 spans 17 residues.

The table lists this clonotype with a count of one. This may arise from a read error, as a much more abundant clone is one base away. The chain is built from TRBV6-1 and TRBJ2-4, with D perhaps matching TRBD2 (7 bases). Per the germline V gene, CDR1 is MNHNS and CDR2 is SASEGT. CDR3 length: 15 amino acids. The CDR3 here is CAGSEGGVAKNIQYF. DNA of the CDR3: TGTGCCGGCAGTGAAGGGGGGGTAGCCAAAAACATTCAGTACTTC.

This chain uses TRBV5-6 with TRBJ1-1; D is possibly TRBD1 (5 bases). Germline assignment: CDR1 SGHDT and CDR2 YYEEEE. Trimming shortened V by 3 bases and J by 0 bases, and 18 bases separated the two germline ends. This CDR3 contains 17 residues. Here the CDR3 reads CASSSWRGGGMNTEAFF. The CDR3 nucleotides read TGTGCCAGCAGCTCTTGGCGGGGCGGAGGGATGAACACTGAAGCTTTCTTT.

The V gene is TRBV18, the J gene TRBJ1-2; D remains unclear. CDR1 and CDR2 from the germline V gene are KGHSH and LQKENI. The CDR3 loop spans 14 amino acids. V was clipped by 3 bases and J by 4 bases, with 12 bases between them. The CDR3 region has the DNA TGTGCCAGCTCACCGAGGGTCTTTGGCTATGGCTACACCTTC. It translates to CASSPRVFGYGYTF.

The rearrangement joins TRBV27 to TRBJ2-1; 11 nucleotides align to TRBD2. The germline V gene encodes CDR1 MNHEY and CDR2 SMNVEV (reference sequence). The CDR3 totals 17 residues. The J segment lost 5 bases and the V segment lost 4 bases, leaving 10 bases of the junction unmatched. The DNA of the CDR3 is TGTGCCAGCAGTTCAAACCCGGGACTAGCGGAAAACAATGAGCAGTTCTTC. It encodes CASSSNPGLAENNEQFF.

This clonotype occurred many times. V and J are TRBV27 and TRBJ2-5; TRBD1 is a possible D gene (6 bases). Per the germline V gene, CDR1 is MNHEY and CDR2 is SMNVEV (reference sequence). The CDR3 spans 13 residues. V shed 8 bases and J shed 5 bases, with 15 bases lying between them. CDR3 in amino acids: CASRDKEGETQYF. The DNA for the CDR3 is TGTGCCAGCCGGGACAAAGAGGGTGAGACCCAGTACTTC.

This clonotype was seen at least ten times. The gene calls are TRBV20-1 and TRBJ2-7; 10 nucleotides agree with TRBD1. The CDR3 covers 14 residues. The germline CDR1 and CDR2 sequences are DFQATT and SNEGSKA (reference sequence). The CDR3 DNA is TGCAGCGCCAGATCGGACAGGGGGTCCTACGAGCAGTACTTC. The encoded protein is CSARSDRGSYEQYF.

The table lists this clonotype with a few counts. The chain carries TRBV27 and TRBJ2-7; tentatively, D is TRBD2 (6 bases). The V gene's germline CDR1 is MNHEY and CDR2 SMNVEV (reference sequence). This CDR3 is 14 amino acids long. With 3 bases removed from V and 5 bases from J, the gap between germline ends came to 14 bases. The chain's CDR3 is CASSFQTRTNEQYF. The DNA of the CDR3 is TGTGCCAGCAGTTTTCAGACTAGGACCAACGAGCAGTACTTC.

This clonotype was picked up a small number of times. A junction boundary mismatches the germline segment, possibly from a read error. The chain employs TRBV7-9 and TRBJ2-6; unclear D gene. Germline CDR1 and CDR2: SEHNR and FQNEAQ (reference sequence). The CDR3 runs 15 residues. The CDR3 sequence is CASSPRGPGVNVLTF. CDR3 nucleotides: TGTGCCAGCAGCCCCCGAGGCCCTGGGGTCAACGTCCTGACTTTC.

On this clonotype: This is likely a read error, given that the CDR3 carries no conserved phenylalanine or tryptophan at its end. The CDR3 bases are TGTGCCAGTACCCCTCCTCGACATCTGATGAGGAGGCAGCCCCAGCATTTG. Its translation is CASTPPRHLMRRQPQHL. The chain has TRBV19 and TRBJ1-5; no definite D call. Germline V lookup: CDR1 LNHDA, CDR2 SQIVND (reference sequence). Trimming left V 7 bases short and J 7 bases short, with 26 bases between. The CDR3 is made up of 17 amino acids.

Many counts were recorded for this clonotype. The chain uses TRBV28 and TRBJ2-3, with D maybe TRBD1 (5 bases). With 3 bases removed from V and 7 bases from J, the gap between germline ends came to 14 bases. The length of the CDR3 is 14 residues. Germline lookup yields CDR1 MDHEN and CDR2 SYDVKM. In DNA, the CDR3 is TGTGCCAGCAGTTTCGGCCAGGGCCCATATACGCAGTATTTT. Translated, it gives CASSFGQGPYTQYF. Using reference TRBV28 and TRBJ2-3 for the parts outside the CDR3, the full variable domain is DVKVTQSSRYLVKRTGEKVFLECVQDMDHENMFWYRQDPGLGLRLIYFSYDVKMKEKGDIPEGYSVSREKKERFSLILESASTNQTSMYLCASSFGQGPYTQYFGPGTRLTVL.

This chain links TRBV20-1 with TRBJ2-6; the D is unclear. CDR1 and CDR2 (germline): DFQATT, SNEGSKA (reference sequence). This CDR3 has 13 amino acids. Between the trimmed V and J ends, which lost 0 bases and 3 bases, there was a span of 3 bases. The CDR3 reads CSARDLGANVLTF. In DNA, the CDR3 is TGCAGTGCTAGAGACCTTGGGGCCAACGTCCTGACTTTC.

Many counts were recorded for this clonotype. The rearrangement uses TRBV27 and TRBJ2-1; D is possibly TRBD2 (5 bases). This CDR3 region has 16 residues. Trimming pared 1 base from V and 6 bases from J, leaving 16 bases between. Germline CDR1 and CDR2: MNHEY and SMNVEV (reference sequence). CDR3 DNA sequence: TGTGCCAGCAGTTTATTCTTTAGTTTAGCGCCCAATGAGCAGTTCTTC. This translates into CASSLFFSLAPNEQFF.

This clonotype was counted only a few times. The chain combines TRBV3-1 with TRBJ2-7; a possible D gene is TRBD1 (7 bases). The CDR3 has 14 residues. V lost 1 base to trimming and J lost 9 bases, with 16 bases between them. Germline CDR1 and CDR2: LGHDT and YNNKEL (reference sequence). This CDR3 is CASSQGTTPGGQYF. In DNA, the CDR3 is TGTGCCAGCAGCCAAGGGACTACTCCAGGGGGGCAGTACTTC.

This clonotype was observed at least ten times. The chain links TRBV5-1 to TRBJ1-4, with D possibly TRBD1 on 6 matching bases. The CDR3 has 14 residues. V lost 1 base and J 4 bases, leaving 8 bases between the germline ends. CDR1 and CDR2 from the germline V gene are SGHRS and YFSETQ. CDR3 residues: CASSLRGFNEKLFF. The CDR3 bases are TGCGCCAGCAGCTTGAGGGGGTTTAATGAAAAACTGTTTTTT.

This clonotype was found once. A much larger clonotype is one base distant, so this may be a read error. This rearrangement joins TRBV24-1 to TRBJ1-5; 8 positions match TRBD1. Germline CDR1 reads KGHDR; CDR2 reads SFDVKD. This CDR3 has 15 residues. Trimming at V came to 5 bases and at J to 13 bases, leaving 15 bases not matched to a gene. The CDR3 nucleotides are TGTGCCACCAGTGTTCCGGGACAGGACGATTATACGCAGCATTTT. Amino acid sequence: CATSVPGQDDYTQHF.

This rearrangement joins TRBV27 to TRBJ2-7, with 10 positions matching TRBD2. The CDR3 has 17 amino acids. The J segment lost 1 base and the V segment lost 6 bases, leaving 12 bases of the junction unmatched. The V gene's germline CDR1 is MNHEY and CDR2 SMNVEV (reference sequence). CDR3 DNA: TGTGCCAGCAGATCCGGGACTAGCGAGAGTCTGTCCTACGAGCAGTACTTC. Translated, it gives CASRSGTSESLSYEQYF.

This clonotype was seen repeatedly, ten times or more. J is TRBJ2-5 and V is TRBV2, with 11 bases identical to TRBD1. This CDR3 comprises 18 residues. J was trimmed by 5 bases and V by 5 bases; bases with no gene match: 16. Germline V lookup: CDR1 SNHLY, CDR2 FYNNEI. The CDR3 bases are TGTGCCAGCAGTCCCGGACAGGGGGCGAAAGCGGGCGGTGAGACCCAGTACTTC. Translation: CASSPGQGAKAGGETQYF.

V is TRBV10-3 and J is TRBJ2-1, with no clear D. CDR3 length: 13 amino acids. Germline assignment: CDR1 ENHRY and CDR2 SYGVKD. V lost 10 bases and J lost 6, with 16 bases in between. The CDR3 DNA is TGTGCCACTTTATCGGTAGCCGTCAATGAGCAGTTCTTC. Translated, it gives CATLSVAVNEQFF.